This is a list of T cell receptor beta chains from one sample in a study of shared T cell receptors in the human thymus. Sequencing used immunoSEQ multiplex PCR; TCRdb keeps in-frame clones, though not all of them. This table holds approximately 400,000 clones, roughly 94% found once. Sequencing was performed on thymocytes. Receptors were obtained from a human donor. CDR3s leave out the opening cysteine and the closing phenylalanine or tryptophan.

cdr3_aa v_call
ASSPLAGCGNTIY TRBV5-1
ASSLLAGASSYNEQF TRBV5-4
ASSPQCGHEQY TRBV7-3
ASSLEGKDNQPQH TRBV27
AWRIAGEVETQY TRBV30
ASSPSRVTGELF TRBV4-2
ASSLPTSGRVETQY TRBV5-1
ASSPGGSGRCAYEQY TRBV28
ASSSAQEAF TRBV28
ASLKDSHNYGYT TRBV19
ASSQEPAVRGDNQPQH TRBV4-3
ASSLGGGYTEAF TRBV11-2
ASSFPPGQGGHEQY TRBV28
ASSQEVSGSADTQY TRBV4-2
ASSPRISNQPQH TRBV7-2
ASSFIGRSSYNEQF TRBV28
ASSLISGTSGQETQY TRBV27
ASSLGGLLYEQY TRBV5-8
ASSLWGTRQETQY TRBV28
ASSDGLAGLSYEQY TRBV10-2
ASGQGQPQH TRBV6-5
ASSSSSATRAGNTIY TRBV11-3
ASSLKGTRNHEQY TRBV7-3
ASTETSRDLFSYEQY TRBV2
ASSPNRDREQETQY TRBV4-3
ASSFQRTSGRALYEQY TRBV28
ASSPPDRGDDEKLF TRBV28
ATRTVASAYEQY TRBV25-1
ASRGSIGNQPQH TRBV6-5
ASSTGDYGYT TRBV7-9
ASRGLAGGLNEQF TRBV7-8
ASSYWAGKETQY TRBV6-5